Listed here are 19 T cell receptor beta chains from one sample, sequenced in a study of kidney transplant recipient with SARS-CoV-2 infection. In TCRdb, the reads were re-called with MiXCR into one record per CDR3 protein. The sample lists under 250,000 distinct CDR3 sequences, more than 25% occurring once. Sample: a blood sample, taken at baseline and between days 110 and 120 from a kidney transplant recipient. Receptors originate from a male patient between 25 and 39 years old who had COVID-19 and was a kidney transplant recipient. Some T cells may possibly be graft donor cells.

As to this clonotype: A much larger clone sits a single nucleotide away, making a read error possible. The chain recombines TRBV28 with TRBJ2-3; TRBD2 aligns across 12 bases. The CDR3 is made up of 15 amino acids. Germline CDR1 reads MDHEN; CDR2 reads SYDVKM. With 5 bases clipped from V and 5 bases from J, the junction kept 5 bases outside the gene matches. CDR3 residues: CASSPRGLAGDTQYF. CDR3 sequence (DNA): TGTGCCAGCAGTCCCCGGGGACTAGCGGGAGATACGCAGTATTTT.

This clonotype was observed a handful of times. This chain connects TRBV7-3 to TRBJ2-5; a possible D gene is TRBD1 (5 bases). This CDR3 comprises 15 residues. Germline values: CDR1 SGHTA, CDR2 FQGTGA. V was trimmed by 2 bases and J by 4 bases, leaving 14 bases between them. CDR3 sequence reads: CASSLGQGLGETQYF. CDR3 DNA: TGTGCCAGCAGCTTAGGGCAGGGATTGGGAGAGACCCAGTACTTC.

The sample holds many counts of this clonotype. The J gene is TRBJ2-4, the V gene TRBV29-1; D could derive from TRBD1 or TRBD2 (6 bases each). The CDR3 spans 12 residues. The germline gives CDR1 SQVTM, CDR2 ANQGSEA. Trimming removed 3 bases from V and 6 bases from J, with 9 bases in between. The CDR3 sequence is CSVDGGPNIQYF. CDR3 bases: TGCAGCGTTGACGGGGGCCCAAACATTCAGTACTTC.

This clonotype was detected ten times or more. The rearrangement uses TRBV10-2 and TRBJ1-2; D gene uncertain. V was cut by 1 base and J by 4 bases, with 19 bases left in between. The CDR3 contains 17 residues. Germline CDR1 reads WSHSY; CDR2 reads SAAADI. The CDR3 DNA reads TGCGCCAGCAGTGAGTATGGCACTTCTAGAAAGACCTATGGCTACACCTTC. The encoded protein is CASSEYGTSRKTYGYTF.

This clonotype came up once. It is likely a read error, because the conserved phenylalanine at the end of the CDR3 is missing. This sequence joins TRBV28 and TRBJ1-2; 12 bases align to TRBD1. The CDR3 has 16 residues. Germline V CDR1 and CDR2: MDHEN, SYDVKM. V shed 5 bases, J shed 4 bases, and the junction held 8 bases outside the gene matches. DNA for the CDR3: TGTGCCAGCAGTGGGGACAGGGGGCGCCCCGGCTATGGCTACACCCTC. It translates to CASSGDRGRPGYGYTL.

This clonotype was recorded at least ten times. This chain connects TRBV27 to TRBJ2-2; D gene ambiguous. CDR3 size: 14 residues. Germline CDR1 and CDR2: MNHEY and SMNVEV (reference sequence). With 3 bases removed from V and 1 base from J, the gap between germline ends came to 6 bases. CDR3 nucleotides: TGTGCCAGCAGTTTGAACAGGAACACCGGGGAGCTGTTTTTT. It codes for CASSLNRNTGELFF.

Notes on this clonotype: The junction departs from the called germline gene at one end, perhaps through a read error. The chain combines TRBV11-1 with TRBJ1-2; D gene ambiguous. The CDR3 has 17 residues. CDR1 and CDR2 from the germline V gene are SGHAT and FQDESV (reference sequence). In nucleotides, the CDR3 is TGTGCCGGCAGCGAACATCTTAAGGCTGGAAAGACCTATGGCTACACCTTC. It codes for CAGSEHLKAGKTYGYTF.

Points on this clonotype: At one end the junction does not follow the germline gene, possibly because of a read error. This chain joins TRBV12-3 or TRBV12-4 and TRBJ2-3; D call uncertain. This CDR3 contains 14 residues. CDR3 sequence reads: CASSLNPLGDTRYF. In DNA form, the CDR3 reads TGTGCCAGCAGTTTAAACCCCCTTGGAGATACGCGGTATTTT.

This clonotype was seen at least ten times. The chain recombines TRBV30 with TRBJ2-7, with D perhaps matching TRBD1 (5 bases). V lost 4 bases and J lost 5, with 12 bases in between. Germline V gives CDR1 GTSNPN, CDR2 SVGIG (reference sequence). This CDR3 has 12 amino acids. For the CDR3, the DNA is TGTGCCTGGAATAGGGGCCCCGACGAGCAGTACTTC. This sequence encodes CAWNRGPDEQYF. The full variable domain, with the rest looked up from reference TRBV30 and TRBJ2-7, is SQTIHQWPATLVQPVGSPLSLECTVEGTSNPNLYWYRQAAGRGLQLLFYSVGIGQISSEVPQNLSASRPQDRQFILSSKKLLLSDSGFYLCAWNRGPDEQYFGPGTRLTVT.

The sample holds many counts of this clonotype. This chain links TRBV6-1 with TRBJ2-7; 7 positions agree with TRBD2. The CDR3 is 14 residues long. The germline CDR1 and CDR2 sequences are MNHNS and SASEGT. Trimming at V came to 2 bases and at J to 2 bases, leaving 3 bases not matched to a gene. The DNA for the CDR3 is TGTGCCAGCAGTGAACGCCTAGCGGCCTACGAGCAGTACTTC. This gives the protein CASSERLAAYEQYF.

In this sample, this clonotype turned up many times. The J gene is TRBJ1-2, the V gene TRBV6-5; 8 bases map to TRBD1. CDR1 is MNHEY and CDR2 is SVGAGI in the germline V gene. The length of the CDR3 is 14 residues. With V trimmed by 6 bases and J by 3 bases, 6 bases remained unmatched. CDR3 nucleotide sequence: TGTGCCAGCAGATCACCGACAGGGGACTATGGCTACACCTTC. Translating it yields CASRSPTGDYGYTF.

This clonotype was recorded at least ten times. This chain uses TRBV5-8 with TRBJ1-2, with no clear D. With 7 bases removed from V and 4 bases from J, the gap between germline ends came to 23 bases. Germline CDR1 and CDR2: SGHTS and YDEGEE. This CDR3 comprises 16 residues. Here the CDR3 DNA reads TGTGCCAGCGCTCTGTTTCATCCACGAAAGACCTATGGCTACACCTTC. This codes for CASALFHPRKTYGYTF.

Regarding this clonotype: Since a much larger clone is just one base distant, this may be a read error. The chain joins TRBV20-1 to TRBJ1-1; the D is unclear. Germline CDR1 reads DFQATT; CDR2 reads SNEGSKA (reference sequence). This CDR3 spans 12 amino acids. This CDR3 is CGASDGNTEAFF. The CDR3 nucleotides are TGCGGTGCCAGCGACGGGAACACTGAAGCTTTCTTT.

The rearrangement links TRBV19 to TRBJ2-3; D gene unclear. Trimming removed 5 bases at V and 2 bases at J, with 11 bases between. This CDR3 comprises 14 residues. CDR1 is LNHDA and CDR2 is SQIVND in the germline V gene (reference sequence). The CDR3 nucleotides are TGTGCCAGTAGTTCTACTCACGCCACAGATACGCAGTATTTT. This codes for CASSSTHATDTQYF.

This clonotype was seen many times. Here the CDR3 reads CASTPGQSRGVANEKLFF. In DNA, the CDR3 is TGTGCCAGCACCCCCGGACAATCCAGGGGAGTGGCTAATGAAAAACTGTTTTTT. The V gene is TRBV6-6, the J gene TRBJ1-4, with a possible D match to TRBD1 (6 bases). CDR3 length: 18 amino acids. Germline V gene lookup returns CDR1 MNHNY and CDR2 SVGAGI (reference sequence). Between the trimmed V and J ends, which lost 7 bases and 3 bases, there was a span of 24 bases.

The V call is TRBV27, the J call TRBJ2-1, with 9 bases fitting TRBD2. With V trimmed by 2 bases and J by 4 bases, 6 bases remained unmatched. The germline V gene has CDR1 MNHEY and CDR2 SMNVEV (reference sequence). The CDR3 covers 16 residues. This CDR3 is CASSLIGTSSYNEQFF. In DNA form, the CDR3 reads TGTGCCAGCAGTTTAATTGGGACTAGCTCATACAATGAGCAGTTCTTC.

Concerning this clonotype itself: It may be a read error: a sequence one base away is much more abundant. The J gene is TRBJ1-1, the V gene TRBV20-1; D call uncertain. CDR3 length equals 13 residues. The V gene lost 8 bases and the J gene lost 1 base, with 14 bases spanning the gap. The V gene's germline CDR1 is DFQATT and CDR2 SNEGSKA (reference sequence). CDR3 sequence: CSTGGRQNTEAFF. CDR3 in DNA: TGCAGTACCGGAGGACGCCAGAACACTGAAGCTTTCTTT.

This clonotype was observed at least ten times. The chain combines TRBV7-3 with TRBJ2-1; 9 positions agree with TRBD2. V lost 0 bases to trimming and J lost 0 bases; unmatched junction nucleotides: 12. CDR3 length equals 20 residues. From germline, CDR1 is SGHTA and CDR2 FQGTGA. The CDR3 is CASSLTPRGLSGSSYNEQFF. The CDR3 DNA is TGTGCCAGCAGCTTAACACCCCGGGGGCTTAGCGGGAGCTCCTACAATGAGCAGTTCTTC.

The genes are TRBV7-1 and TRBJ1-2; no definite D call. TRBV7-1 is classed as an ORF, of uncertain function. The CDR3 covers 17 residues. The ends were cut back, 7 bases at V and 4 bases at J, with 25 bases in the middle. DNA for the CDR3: TGTGCCAGCAACCTATCCCTTCACGAGGGAAAGACCTATGGCTACACCTTC. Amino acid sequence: CASNLSLHEGKTYGYTF.